This T cell receptor beta chain is from a study of CD4 T cells in relation to SARS-CoV-2 and coronaviruses. Details on this clone: Its target is not known.

Naive or memory CD4+ cells were cultured 1:1 with T cell-depleted PBMCs plus CEF. Regarding the study as a whole: In roughly two thirds of donors, memory CD4+ clonotypes crossrecognized SARS-CoV-2 and at least one common cold coronavirus spike.

This CDR3 contains 14 residues. The germline gives CDR1 MNHEY, CDR2 SVGAGI. V shed 7 bases and J shed 0 bases, with 13 bases lying between them. This table comes from immunoSEQ multiplex PCR, and its TCRdb copy is limited to in-frame clones, with some not included. The sample yields about 37,000 clones, more than 65% seen once. The receptor's source is an adult with COVID-19. Sequencing was performed on naive CD4+ T cells from PBMCs, cultured in vitro. Subset meaning: naive CD4+ T cells isolated by negative enrichment. This rearrangement joins TRBV6-5 to TRBJ2-7; perhaps TRBD1 as D (6 bases). The CDR3 is CASITRQVSYEQYF. The CDR3 DNA follows: TGTGCCAGCATTACCCGACAGGTCTCCTACGAGCAGTACTTC.